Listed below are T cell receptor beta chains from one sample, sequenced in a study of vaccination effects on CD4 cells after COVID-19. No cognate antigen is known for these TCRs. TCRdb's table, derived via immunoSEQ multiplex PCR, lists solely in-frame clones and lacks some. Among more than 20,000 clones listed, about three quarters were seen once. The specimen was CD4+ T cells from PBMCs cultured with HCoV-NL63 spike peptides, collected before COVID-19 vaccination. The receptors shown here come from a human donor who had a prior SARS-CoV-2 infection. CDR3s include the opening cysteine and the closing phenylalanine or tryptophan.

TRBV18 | CASRPSTGAIIEQYF
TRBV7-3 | CASSPGGDTQYF
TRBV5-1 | CASSAGTFGEKLFF
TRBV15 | CATSRDPGAGNEQFF
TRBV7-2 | CASKIGLAGAGELFF
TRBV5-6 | CASSAGLAVYQETQYF
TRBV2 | CASSGLSWGQGNTEAFF
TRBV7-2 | CASSSDRAGGETQYF
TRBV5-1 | CASSRGSTDTQYF
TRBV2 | CASSRTGDLGANVLTF
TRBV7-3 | CASSHNRDGRINEQFF
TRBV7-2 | CASSLGGGRRYNEQFF
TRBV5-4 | CASGGTPIYNEQFF
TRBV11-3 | CASRGRLGEQFF
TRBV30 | CAWSLGIGNTIYF
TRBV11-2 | CASSLEANSPLHF
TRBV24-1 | CATSDWGRTSGANVLTF
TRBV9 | CASSAGGRGREKLFF
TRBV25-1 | CASSGSGGGDTQYF
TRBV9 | CASSLLPWGGGASGELFF
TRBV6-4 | CASSGEDYRRNTIYF
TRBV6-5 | CASSYSDRGFEQYF
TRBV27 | CASSLSGQGVTEAFF
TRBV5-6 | CASSFTSGLRGYEQYF
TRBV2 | CASRAYRQSNTGELFF
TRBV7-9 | CASSSRAGAANEKLFF
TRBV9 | CASSASTGRVVPGYTF
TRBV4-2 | CASSQDTSGRRYQFF